The 25 T cell receptor beta chains given below trace back to one sample, sequenced in a study of blood T cell repertoires in COVID-19. TCRdb keeps only in-frame clones here, not all; method: immunoSEQ multiplex PCR. The sample includes around 250,000 clones, around 86% seen only once; the top ten take around 3%. Input material: peripheral blood. The receptors were gathered from a woman in her twenties or thirties with active or convalescent COVID-19.

The rearrangement joins TRBV12-1 to TRBJ1-4; the table's D gene call, TRBD1, was not cross checked with the DNA. TRBV12-1 is given as a pseudogene. The CDR3 has 13 residues. In DNA, the CDR3 is TGTGCCAGCAGCTTTGTGAAAGGGGTAAAACTGTTTTTT. Its protein product is CASSFVKGVKLFF.

The chain employs TRBV19 and TRBJ1-2; 8 positions agree with TRBD1. After removal of 3 bases from V and 7 bases from J, the junction contained 7 bases not matched to a gene. Germline lookup yields CDR1 LNHDA and CDR2 SQIVND (reference sequence). CDR3 length: 14 residues. The CDR3 spells CASSIPRTGIGYTF. The CDR3 nucleotides are TGTGCCAGTAGTATCCCGAGGACAGGGATTGGCTACACCTTC. The variable domain in full, with the rest retrieved from reference TRBV19 and TRBJ1-2, is DGGITQSPKYLFRKEGQNVTLSCEQNLNHDAMYWYRQDPGQGLRLIYYSQIVNDFQKGDIAEGYSVSREKKESFPLTVTSAQKNPTAFYLCASSIPRTGIGYTFGSGTRLTVV.

V gene TRBV29-1 combines with J gene TRBJ1-5; 8 bases agree with TRBD1. Germline assignment: CDR1 SQVTM and CDR2 ANQGSEA. Trimming at V came to 7 bases and at J to 6 bases, leaving 5 bases not matched to a gene. The CDR3 loop spans 12 amino acids. The CDR3, as DNA: TGCAGCGCGACTACAGGGGGTCAGCCCCAGCATTTT. Its translation is CSATTGGQPQHF.

This clone occurred a few times. The V gene is TRBV6-5, the J gene TRBJ1-1; D remains ambiguous. There are 15 residues in the CDR3. The ends were cut back, 3 bases at V and 6 bases at J, with 17 bases in the middle. Germline-derived CDR1 and CDR2 are MNHEY and SVGAGI. This chain's CDR3 is CASSYVASENAEAFF. The CDR3 region has the DNA TGTGCCAGCAGTTATGTCGCCAGTGAAAACGCTGAAGCTTTCTTT.

The chain has TRBV5-5 and TRBJ2-3; 10 positions match TRBD2. The V segment lost 0 bases and the J segment 2 bases; nucleotides outside the gene matches: 12. The germline CDR1 and CDR2 sequences are SGHKS and YYEKEE (reference sequence). This CDR3 is 19 amino acids long. This CDR3 reads CASSLAPSGGLSPTDTQYF. Written as DNA, the CDR3 is TGTGCCAGCAGCTTGGCCCCTAGCGGGGGTCTTTCCCCCACAGATACGCAGTATTTT.

V is TRBV12-3 or TRBV12-4 and J is TRBJ1-1; weak D call: TRBD1 (5 bases). V lost 5 bases and J 4 bases, leaving 11 bases between the germline ends. The CDR3 consists of 13 residues. The CDR3 nucleotides read TGTGCCAGCAGTCAGAGCGGGGCCACTGAAGCTTTCTTT. Translation gives CASSQSGATEAFF.

This chain links TRBV14 with TRBJ2-6; TRBD1 is a possible D gene (5 bases). The CDR3 sequence is 14 residues long. The ends were cut back, 3 bases at V and 2 bases at J, with 5 bases in the middle. Germline V gene sequence: CDR1 SGHDN, CDR2 FVKESK. CDR3 bases: TGTGCCAGCAGCCACAGGGCTGGGGCCAACGTCCTGACTTTC. Translation gives CASSHRAGANVLTF.

The chain is built from TRBV12-3 or TRBV12-4 and TRBJ1-2; D perhaps matches TRBD1 (5 bases). Deletions cut 5 bases from V and 7 bases from J, with 14 bases between. The CDR3 sequence is 13 residues long. CDR3 in amino acids: CASSPGERGGYTF. As DNA, the CDR3 is TGTGCCAGCAGTCCTGGGGAAAGGGGTGGCTACACCTTC.

In its sample, this clone was seen a few times. V gene TRBV6-2 or TRBV6-3 combines with J gene TRBJ2-1, with D possibly being TRBD1 (6 bases). The germline CDR1 and CDR2 sequences are MNHEY and SVGEGT. Trimming took off 5 bases at V and 3 bases at J, with 8 bases between the two ends. The CDR3 is made up of 13 amino acids. The CDR3 DNA sequence: TGTGCCAGCAGTGCAGGGGTCTACAATGAGCAGTTCTTC. Translation gives CASSAGVYNEQFF.

The V gene is TRBV5-4, the J gene TRBJ2-5, with D tentatively TRBD1 (6 bases). From germline, CDR1 is SGHNT and CDR2 YYREEE (reference sequence). This CDR3 is built from 16 residues. V dropped 1 base and J dropped 10 bases, with 23 bases sitting between them. CDR3 protein: CASSLFRRSASQGQYF. CDR3 sequence (DNA): TGTGCCAGCAGCTTGTTTAGGAGGAGTGCCTCACAGGGCCAGTACTTC.

The chain recombines TRBV19 with TRBJ2-1; 10 bases agree with TRBD1. After removal of 6 bases from V and 8 bases from J, the junction contained 7 bases not matched to a gene. This CDR3 comprises 14 residues. Germline-derived CDR1 and CDR2 are LNHDA and SQIVND (reference sequence). Here the CDR3 DNA reads TGTGCCAGTAGCCTCGGGACAGGGGTAGATGAGCAGTTCTTC. It encodes CASSLGTGVDEQFF.

V gene TRBV6-5 combines with J gene TRBJ2-3; 11 nucleotides align to TRBD2. This CDR3 is 14 amino acids long. The junction had 2 bases not matched to a gene; V was cut back by 5 bases and J by 4 bases. From germline, CDR1 is MNHEY and CDR2 SVGAGI. The CDR3 loop is CASSLAGGADTQYF. The CDR3 bases are TGTGCCAGCAGTCTAGCGGGGGGTGCAGATACGCAGTATTTT.

CDR3 DNA: TGTGCCAGCAGCTTAGAGGCCACAGGACCCCTTACCCAAGTCGTGCAGTTCTTC. It encodes CASSLEATGPLTQVVQFF. V usage is TRBV7-2 and J usage is TRBJ2-1, with D perhaps matching TRBD1 (5 bases). The germline V gene encodes CDR1 SGHTA and CDR2 FQGNSA. Trimming left V 1 base short and J 12 bases short, with 28 bases between. The CDR3 length is 18 residues. The full variable domain, with the rest looked up from reference TRBV7-2 and TRBJ2-1, is GAGVSQSPSNKVTEKGKDVELRCDPISGHTALYWYRQSLGQGLEFLIYFQGNSAPDKSGLPSDRFSAERTGGSVSTLTIQRTQQEDSAVYLCASSLEATGPLTQVVQFFGPGTRLTVL.

This clone has a single count. This rearrangement joins TRBV25-1 to TRBJ2-3; TRBD1 matches at 7 bases. In germline, CDR1 is MGHDK, CDR2 SYGVNS. This CDR3 comprises 17 residues. The V segment lost 2 bases and the J segment 4 bases; nucleotides outside the gene matches: 12. CDR3 coding DNA: TGTGCCAGCAGTGAAGACAGGGTGGGATCTAACGCAGATACGCAGTATTTT. Its protein is CASSEDRVGSNADTQYF.

This clone was detected once. This chain connects TRBV7-3 to TRBJ2-1, with 9 nucleotides matching TRBD1. The germline CDR1 and CDR2 sequences are SGHTA and FQGTGA. The CDR3 runs to 15 residues. V shed 5 bases, J shed 2 bases, and the junction held 4 bases outside the gene matches. CDR3 nucleotide sequence: TGTGCCAGCAGCGCGCGGGACAGGGCCTACAATGAGCAGTTCTTC. Translation: CASSARDRAYNEQFF.

The chain employs TRBV18 and TRBJ2-3, with 7 bases lining up with TRBD2. This CDR3 is built from 16 residues. CDR1 and CDR2 (germline): KGHSH, LQKENI. The junction had 9 bases not matched to a gene; V was cut back by 0 bases and J by 6 bases. The CDR3 nucleotides are TGTGCCAGCTCACCACCGAGACTAGCATTCATGGATACGCAGTATTTT. This sequence encodes CASSPPRLAFMDTQYF. The full variable domain, its missing parts supplied by reference TRBV18 and TRBJ2-3, is NAGVMQNPRHLVRRRGQEARLRCSPMKGHSHVYWYRQLPEEGLKFMVYLQKENIIDESGMPKERFSAEFPKEGPSILRIQQVVRGDSAAYFCASSPPRLAFMDTQYFGPGTRLTVL.

The rearrangement links TRBV5-1 to TRBJ1-2; D unclear. In germline, CDR1 is SGHRS, CDR2 YFSETQ. The CDR3 is 15 residues long. V lost 3 bases and J 8 bases, leaving 20 bases between the germline ends. The CDR3 region has the DNA TGCGCCAGCAGCTCCCGACCCGAGTCCTCAGGAGGCTACACCTTC. Its protein is CASSSRPESSGGYTF.

The rearrangement joins TRBV5-1 to TRBJ1-1, with 11 bases fitting TRBD1. V trimming: 5 bases; J trimming: 0 bases; junction bases outside the gene matches: 24. The CDR3 runs 22 residues. Germline CDR1 and CDR2: SGHRS and YFSETQ. The CDR3 sequence: CASSPGQGANLLRKAMNTEAFF. For the CDR3, the DNA is TGCGCCAGCAGTCCTGGACAGGGGGCGAACTTATTACGTAAAGCCATGAACACTGAAGCTTTCTTT.

The chain has TRBV6-5 and TRBJ1-6; D call uncertain. With 5 bases removed from V and 6 bases from J, the gap between germline ends came to 14 bases. Germline-derived CDR1 and CDR2 are MNHEY and SVGAGI. The CDR3 loop spans 15 amino acids. In DNA, the CDR3 is TGTGCCAGCAGTCCCTACCCCGAGGGTAATTCACCCCTCCACTTT. The encoded protein is CASSPYPEGNSPLHF.

The chain combines TRBV5-1 with TRBJ2-3; 10 nucleotides line up with TRBD2. The CDR3 length is 15 residues. V was clipped by 5 bases and J by 3 bases; unmatched bases: 6. The germline V gene has CDR1 SGHRS and CDR2 YFSETQ. CDR3 DNA sequence: TGCGCCAGCAGGAGAGCGGGGGGGCAAACAGATACGCAGTATTTT. This sequence encodes CASRRAGGQTDTQYF.

Here the CDR3 reads CASKRDTNYGYTF. CDR3 bases: TGTGCCAGTAAAAGGGACACAAACTATGGCTACACCTTC. The chain combines TRBV19 with TRBJ1-2; possibly TRBD1 for D (6 bases). Germline V lookup: CDR1 LNHDA, CDR2 SQIVND (reference sequence). CDR3 length equals 13 residues. Trimming took 7 bases from V and 2 from J, leaving 11 bases between them.

The CDR3 sequence is CASRIAGGNEQFF. CDR3 sequence (DNA): TGTGCCAGCAGGATTGCGGGGGGTAATGAGCAGTTCTTC. This chain joins TRBV14 and TRBJ2-1; 8 bases line up with TRBD2. There are 13 residues in the CDR3. Germline values: CDR1 SGHDN, CDR2 FVKESK. V dropped 6 bases and J dropped 7; count of bases not matched to a gene: 5.

The chain joins TRBV19 to TRBJ2-1; possible D gene TRBD2, 6 bases. Trimming removed 5 bases at V and 0 bases at J, with 11 bases between. This CDR3 has 15 amino acids. Per the germline V gene, CDR1 is LNHDA and CDR2 is SQIVND (reference sequence). The chain's CDR3 is CASSPDGSSYNEQFF. The DNA for the CDR3 is TGTGCCAGTAGTCCGGACGGGAGCTCCTACAATGAGCAGTTCTTC.

V usage is TRBV5-1 and J usage is TRBJ1-2; 9 nucleotides agree with TRBD1. J lost 4 bases, V lost 4 bases, and 11 bases had no gene match. Germline values: CDR1 SGHRS, CDR2 YFSETQ. The CDR3 length is 16 residues. The chain's CDR3 is CASSGLTDRGAYGYTF. CDR3 nucleotide sequence: TGCGCCAGCAGCGGACTTACGGACAGGGGTGCCTATGGCTACACCTTC.

The CDR3 loop reads CASSQLTRDEQFF. CDR3 bases: TGTGCCAGCAGCCAACTAACTAGGGATGAGCAGTTCTTC. The V call is TRBV4-2, the J call TRBJ2-1; tentative D call: TRBD2 (5 bases). CDR1 is LGHNA and CDR2 is YNFKEQ in the germline V gene. V was clipped by 2 bases and J by 8 bases, with 10 bases between them. This CDR3 contains 13 residues.